The 16 T cell receptor beta chains below come from one sample, sequenced in a study of PD-1 blockade in mismatch repair-deficient tumors. Data came from immunoSEQ multiplex PCR; TCRdb stores just in-frame clones and leaves some out. Seen here are roughly 50,000 clones, 78% observed once, and the top ten hold 3% to 3.5%. Material: peripheral blood, obtained 4 weeks after starting pembrolizumab. These receptors all stem from an adult with mismatch repair-deficient cancer.

This chain uses TRBV19 with TRBJ2-1; D remains unclear. The CDR3 has 14 amino acids. V was cut by 2 bases and J by 6 bases, with 11 bases left in between. Germline assignment: CDR1 LNHDA and CDR2 SQIVND (reference sequence). CDR3 bases: TGTGCCAGTAGTATAAGTAGGTTTGGCAATGAGCAGTTCTTC. Protein product: CASSISRFGNEQFF. Full variable domain (outside the CDR3, taken from reference TRBV19 and TRBJ2-1): DGGITQSPKYLFRKEGQNVTLSCEQNLNHDAMYWYRQDPGQGLRLIYYSQIVNDFQKGDIAEGYSVSREKKESFPLTVTSAQKNPTAFYLCASSISRFGNEQFFGPGTRLTVL.

This chain links TRBV5-1 with TRBJ2-1, with 8 bases fitting TRBD2. The germline V gene has CDR1 SGHRS and CDR2 YFSETQ. The CDR3 is 16 residues long. Germline trimming cut 3 bases from V and 3 bases from J; bases unmatched to any gene: 8. The CDR3 DNA is TGCGCCAGCAGCTGGGAGGGACTAGTAGGCTACAATGAGCAGTTCTTC. Translating gives CASSWEGLVGYNEQFF.

This chain links TRBV7-2 with TRBJ1-3; weak D call: TRBD1 (5 bases). Trimming left V 5 bases short and J 1 base short, with 9 bases between. Germline V gene sequence: CDR1 SGHTA, CDR2 FQGNSA. The CDR3 extends over 14 amino acids. CDR3 loop: CASSPQGSGNTIYF. The CDR3 coding sequence is TGTGCCAGCAGCCCCCAGGGATCTGGAAACACCATATATTTT.

The CDR3 reads CSVVGLAGREETQYF. The CDR3 region has the DNA TGCAGCGTCGTTGGACTAGCGGGAAGGGAGGAGACCCAGTACTTC. The J gene is TRBJ2-5, the V gene TRBV29-1; 12 nucleotides align to TRBD2. The V gene's germline CDR1 is SQVTM and CDR2 ANQGSEA. The CDR3 spans 15 residues. Unmatched junction bases numbered 10, after V lost 6 bases and J lost 5 bases.

V and J are TRBV7-9 and TRBJ2-1; D gene ambiguous. This CDR3 region has 14 residues. Deletions cut 2 bases from V and 4 bases from J, with 9 bases between. Germline V lookup: CDR1 SEHNR, CDR2 FQNEAQ (reference sequence). Here the CDR3 DNA reads TGTGCCAGCAGCTTAATTAGCAGGTACAATGAGCAGTTCTTC. This encodes CASSLISRYNEQFF.

The chain links TRBV27 to TRBJ1-4; D uncertain. Trimming removed 0 bases at V and 2 bases at J, with 13 bases between. CDR1 and CDR2 from the germline V gene are MNHEY and SMNVEV (reference sequence). This CDR3 is 17 amino acids long. The CDR3 coding sequence is TGTGCCAGCAGTTTATCTTCCCGTTGGGCCACTAATGAAAAACTGTTTTTT. This codes for CASSLSSRWATNEKLFF.

The J gene is TRBJ2-7, the V gene TRBV6-1, with a tentative D call TRBD1 (7 bases). CDR3 size: 13 residues. Germline V gene data show CDR1 as MNHNS and CDR2 as SASEGT. V shed 8 bases and J shed 2 bases, with 13 bases lying between them. The CDR3 DNA reads TGTGCCAGCGGGGCAGGGGGGACCTACGAGCAGTACTTC. This sequence encodes CASGAGGTYEQYF.

This clone appeared a few times. The chain is built from TRBV19 and TRBJ2-6; D ambiguous. The germline V gene has CDR1 LNHDA and CDR2 SQIVND (reference sequence). V was pared by 4 bases and J by 3 bases, with 22 bases between. This CDR3 is built from 19 residues. The CDR3 spells CASSTQSFVGSYGANVLTF. Here the CDR3 DNA reads TGTGCCAGTAGTACCCAAAGTTTTGTGGGCTCTTATGGGGCCAACGTCCTGACTTTC.

The chain links TRBV7-6 to TRBJ2-5; TRBD1 matches 9 bases. This CDR3 contains 18 residues. The ends lost 2 bases at V and 4 bases at J; junction bases unmatched: 14. Germline values: CDR1 SGHVS, CDR2 FNYEAQ. The chain's CDR3 is CASSLSGTGFDGLETQYF. CDR3 bases: TGTGCCAGCAGCTTAAGTGGGACAGGGTTCGATGGCCTAGAGACCCAGTACTTC.

The chain combines TRBV7-8 with TRBJ2-1; the match to TRBD2 covers 14 bases. Germline V lookup: CDR1 SGHVS, CDR2 FQNEAQ. With 5 bases clipped from V and 7 bases from J, the junction kept 10 bases outside the gene matches. The CDR3 is 17 residues long. The CDR3 is CASSPRTSGRQENEQFF. The CDR3, as DNA: TGTGCCAGCAGCCCGAGGACTAGCGGGAGGCAGGAGAATGAGCAGTTCTTC.

This clone appeared a few times. CDR3 sequence: CASSKWGVYYGYTF. The DNA of the CDR3 is TGTGCCAGCAGCAAATGGGGCGTGTACTATGGCTACACCTTC. V gene TRBV21-1 combines with J gene TRBJ1-2; the table's D call of TRBD1 was not tested on the DNA. TRBV21-1 is a listed pseudogene. The CDR3 is 14 residues long.

Judged by abundance, this clone is medium-sized. The chain has TRBV19 and TRBJ1-5; D is unclear. Looked up from germline, CDR1 is LNHDA and CDR2 is SQIVND (reference sequence). CDR3 length: 11 residues. The V end lost 7 bases, the J end lost 5 bases, and 6 bases lay between the germline ends. The CDR3 coding sequence is TGTGCCAGTAAACTCTATCAGCCCCAGCATTTT. Encoded protein: CASKLYQPQHF.

This clone showed up just once. The chain combines TRBV5-1 with TRBJ1-1, with 12 bases aligning to TRBD1. The CDR3 is 16 amino acids. V gave up 3 bases and J gave up 5 bases; unmatched junction bases: 8. In germline, CDR1 is SGHRS, CDR2 YFSETQ. CDR3 DNA sequence: TGCGCCAGCAGCTCCGGGACAGGGGGCGTCTGGACTGAAGCTTTCTTT. Its protein product is CASSSGTGGVWTEAFF. The full variable domain, rest sourced from reference TRBV5-1 and TRBJ1-1, is KAGVTQTPRYLIKTRGQQVTLSCSPISGHRSVSWYQQTPGQGLQFLFEYFSETQRNKGNFPGRFSGRQFSNSRSEMNVSTLELGDSALYLCASSSGTGGVWTEAFFGQGTRLTVV.

The chain links TRBV7-2 to TRBJ1-3; tentative D call: TRBD1 (6 bases). This CDR3 region has 15 residues. Trimming pared 6 bases from V and 4 bases from J, leaving 16 bases between. Germline CDR1 reads SGHTA; CDR2 reads FQGNSA. The CDR3 DNA sequence: TGTGCCAGCAGAGGATCCGGGACACTCGGAAACACCATATATTTT. Its protein product is CASRGSGTLGNTIYF.

This rearrangement joins TRBV2 to TRBJ1-2, with 8 nucleotides matching TRBD1. Per germline, CDR1 SNHLY and CDR2 FYNNEI. J lost 6 bases, V lost 9 bases, and 9 bases had no gene match. The CDR3 contains 13 residues. The CDR3 DNA follows: TGTGCCAGTCGGGACAGGCGTAGGAATGGCTACACCTTC. This encodes CASRDRRRNGYTF.

The V call is TRBV9, the J call TRBJ2-7; 10 nucleotides match TRBD2. This CDR3 spans 15 amino acids. Losses at the gene ends were 0 bases for V and 7 bases for J; bases not matched to a gene: 7. Germline assignment: CDR1 SGDLS and CDR2 YYNGEE. CDR3 sequence (DNA): TGTGCCAGCAGCGTAGCCAGCGGGAGGGCGGAAGAGCAGTACTTC. It translates to CASSVASGRAEEQYF.